These T cell receptor beta chains were read from a single sample in a study of T cell responses to AZD1222 COVID-19 vaccine. Only in-frame clones appear in the TCRdb table, and some are missing; sequencing was by immunoSEQ multiplex PCR. Among 90,000 to 110,000 clones listed, more than 75% were seen once. Sequences were derived from peripheral blood, sampled on day 0 of AZD1222 vaccination. Receptors originate from an adult in good health. CDR3s include the opening cysteine and the closing phenylalanine or tryptophan. A D gene is named only where the DNA matches it firmly. The size entry is marked missing in some rows and otherwise reads once, few, many or a size class.

d_call,clone_size,v_call,j_call,cdr3_nt,cdr3_aa
NA,NA,TRBV7-2,TRBJ2-7,TGTGCCAGCAGCTTTCAGGGTAGGGTCTACGAGCAGTACTTC,CASSFQGRVYEQYF
NA,NA,TRBV5-4,TRBJ2-3,TGTGCCAGCAGCTTGGTAACAGATACGCAGTATTTT,CASSLVTDTQYF
TRBD2,NA,TRBV6-2/TRBV6-3,TRBJ2-1,TGTGCCAGCAGTTCGGAGCGGGGACCCGCCTACAATGAGCAGTTCTTC,CASSSERGPAYNEQFF
TRBD1,NA,TRBV2,TRBJ1-5,TGTGCCAGCAGCTACGGACAGGCGGGTCAGCCCCAGCATTTT,CASSYGQAGQPQHF
TRBD2,NA,TRBV19,TRBJ2-1,TGTGCCAGTAGTCGGCTAGCGGGTGAGCAGTTCTTC,CASSRLAGEQFF
TRBD1,NA,TRBV27,TRBJ1-2,TGTGCCAGCAGCGGACAGGGTGTTGAAGGCTACACCTTC,CASSGQGVEGYTF
TRBD1,NA,TRBV18,TRBJ2-7,TGTGCCAGCTCAGGGACAGGGGCCTCCTACGAGCAGTACTTC,CASSGTGASYEQYF
TRBD2,few,TRBV11-3,TRBJ2-3,TGTGCCAGCAGCTTATCTCTAGCGGGGACAGATACGCAGTATTTT,CASSLSLAGTDTQYF
NA,NA,TRBV25-1,TRBJ2-7,TGTGCCAGCACCTCCGGGGCCACCTACGAGCAGTACTTC,CASTSGATYEQYF
TRBD2,NA,TRBV28,TRBJ2-1,TGTGCCAGCAGTTCTAGCGGAGCCTACAATGAGCAGTTCTTC,CASSSSGAYNEQFF
NA,NA,TRBV21-1,TRBJ1-2,TGTGCCAGAAGTCCTCCCGGACCCTTAAAGGGCTACACCTTC,CARSPPGPLKGYTF
NA,NA,TRBV12-3/TRBV12-4,TRBJ1-5,TGTGCCAGCAGTTCCGGGAGAGCCCAGCATTTT,CASSSGRAQHF
NA,NA,TRBV6-1,TRBJ1-2,TGTGCCAGCAGTGAAGCGACGGGGGCAGGGGGCTACACCTTC,CASSEATGAGGYTF
NA,NA,TRBV4-2,TRBJ1-5,TGTGCCAGCAGCCAAGACGGACCTCTTAGCAATCAGCCCCAGCATTTT,CASSQDGPLSNQPQHF
TRBD2,NA,TRBV6-5,TRBJ2-1,TGTGCCAGCAGTTACGCCGGGACTAGCGACGGCAATGAGCAGTTCTTC,CASSYAGTSDGNEQFF
NA,NA,TRBV30,TRBJ1-1,TGTGCCTGGACTCGGATAGAAAACACTGAAGCTTTCTTT,CAWTRIENTEAFF
NA,NA,TRBV6-5,TRBJ2-5,TGTGCCAGCAGTTTAGAGGGGGAAGAGACCCAGTACTTC,CASSLEGEETQYF
NA,NA,TRBV5-4,TRBJ2-7,TGTGCCAGCAGCTTGAGTCCAGGGTGGTCCTACGAGCAGTACTTC,CASSLSPGWSYEQYF
NA,once,TRBV18,TRBJ1-5,TGTGCCAGCTCGGTGACAGGTGGGGATAATCAGCCCCAGCATTTT,CASSVTGGDNQPQHF
NA,NA,TRBV7-2,TRBJ1-4,TGTGCCAGCAGCTTACTACAGTCTTCACATCTGAGGTTTTTT,CASSLLQSSHLRFF
NA,NA,TRBV7-8,TRBJ1-1,TGTGCCAGCAGCATAAACAGAGACACTGAAGCTTTCTTT,CASSINRDTEAFF
TRBD2,once,TRBV10-3,TRBJ2-5,TGTGCCATCAGTGAGGGTAGCGGGGTTCAAGAGACCCAGTACTTC,CAISEGSGVQETQYF
NA,NA,TRBV27,TRBJ1-2,TGTGCCAGCAGTTTAGGTGGGGGCGGCTATGGCTACACCTTC,CASSLGGGGYGYTF
TRBD1,NA,TRBV19,TRBJ1-2,TGTGCCAGTAGTGACGGGGGAGACAGGGTTTATGGCTACACCTTC,CASSDGGDRVYGYTF
NA,NA,TRBV7-9,TRBJ2-1,TGTGCCAGCAGCTTCCTAGCTTACAATGAGCAGTTCTTC,CASSFLAYNEQFF
NA,NA,TRBV30,TRBJ1-2,TGTGCCTGGAGTCGGGGTGAGGGCTCCAACTATGGCTACACCTTC,CAWSRGEGSNYGYTF
NA,few,TRBV3-1/TRBV3-2,TRBJ1-6,TGTGCCAGCAGCCAGAGCTCCTATAATTCACCCCTCCACTTT,CASSQSSYNSPLHF
TRBD1,NA,TRBV6-5,TRBJ1-1,TGTGCCAGCAGCAGACAAGGGACAGGAGGAACTGAAGCTTTCTTT,CASSRQGTGGTEAFF
TRBD1,NA,TRBV7-8,TRBJ1-1,TGTGCCAGCAGTTCTGGGAGGGGACAGGGGATCGAGAACACTGAAGCTTTCTTT,CASSSGRGQGIENTEAFF
TRBD2,NA,TRBV9,TRBJ2-3,TGTGCCAGCAGTTTGCTAGCGGGAGGTGTAGATACGCAGTATTTT,CASSLLAGGVDTQYF
NA,NA,TRBV12-3/TRBV12-4,TRBJ1-2,TGTGCCAGCAGTTTGGACAGACTGAATGGCTACACCTTC,CASSLDRLNGYTF
NA,NA,TRBV6-5,TRBJ2-1,TGTGCCAGCAGTTACCAGCTTGGTAATGAGCAGTTCTTC,CASSYQLGNEQFF
TRBD1,NA,TRBV27,TRBJ2-7,TGTGCCAGCACCCGGACAGGAAACTACGAGCAGTACTTC,CASTRTGNYEQYF
TRBD1,NA,TRBV28,TRBJ1-2,TGTGCCAGCAGACAGGGACAGGGGGGAGGCTACACCTTC,CASRQGQGGGYTF
TRBD1,NA,TRBV28,TRBJ2-7,TGTGCCGGATCAGACAGGGGGGGCATCGAGCAGTACTTC,CAGSDRGGIEQYF
TRBD2,once,TRBV18,TRBJ2-1,TGTGCCAGCTCACCAGTCGCTAGCGGCAACAATGAGCAGTTCTTC,CASSPVASGNNEQFF
NA,NA,TRBV2,TRBJ1-4,TGTGCCAGCAGAGTCAGACAGGCAGGGGAAAAACTGTTTTTT,CASRVRQAGEKLFF
NA,NA,TRBV7-2,TRBJ2-5,TGTGCCAGCAGCTTGGCAGGGGAACAGACCCAGTACTTC,CASSLAGEQTQYF
NA,NA,TRBV11-2,TRBJ2-2,TGTGCCAGCGGACCTCAGAGGACCGGGGAGCTGTTTTTT,CASGPQRTGELFF
NA,NA,TRBV7-9,TRBJ1-2,TGTGCCAGCAGCTTCGAGAGCGAGGGGTATGGCTACACCTTC,CASSFESEGYGYTF